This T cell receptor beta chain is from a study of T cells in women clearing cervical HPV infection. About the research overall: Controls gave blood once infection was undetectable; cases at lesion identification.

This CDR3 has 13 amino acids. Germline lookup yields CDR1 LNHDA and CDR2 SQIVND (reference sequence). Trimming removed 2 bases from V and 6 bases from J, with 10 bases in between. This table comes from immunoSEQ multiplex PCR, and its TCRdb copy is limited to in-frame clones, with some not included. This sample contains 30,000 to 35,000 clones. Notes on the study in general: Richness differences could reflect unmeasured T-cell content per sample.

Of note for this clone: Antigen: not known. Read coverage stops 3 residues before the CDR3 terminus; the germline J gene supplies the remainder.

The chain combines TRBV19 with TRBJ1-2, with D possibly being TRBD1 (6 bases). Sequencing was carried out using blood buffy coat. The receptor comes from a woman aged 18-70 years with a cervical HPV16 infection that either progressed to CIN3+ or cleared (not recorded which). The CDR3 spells CASSIQGLDGYTF. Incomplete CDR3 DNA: TGTGCCAGTAGTATACAGGGGCTGGATGGC. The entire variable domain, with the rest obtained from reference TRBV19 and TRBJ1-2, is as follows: DGGITQSPKYLFRKEGQNVTLSCEQNLNHDAMYWYRQDPGQGLRLIYYSQIVNDFQKGDIAEGYSVSREKKESFPLTVTSAQKNPTAFYLCASSIQGLDGYTFGSGTRLTVV.